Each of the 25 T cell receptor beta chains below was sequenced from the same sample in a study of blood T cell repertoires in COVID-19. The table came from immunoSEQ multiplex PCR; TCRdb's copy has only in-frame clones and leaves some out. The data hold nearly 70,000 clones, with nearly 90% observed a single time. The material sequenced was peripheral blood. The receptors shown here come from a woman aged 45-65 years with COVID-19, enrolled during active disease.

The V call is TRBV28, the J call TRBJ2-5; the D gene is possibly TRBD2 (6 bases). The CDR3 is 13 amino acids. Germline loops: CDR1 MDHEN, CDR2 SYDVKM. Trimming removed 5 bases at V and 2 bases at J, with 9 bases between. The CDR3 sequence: CASSLAKQETQYF. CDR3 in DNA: TGTGCCAGCAGTCTAGCGAAACAAGAGACCCAGTACTTC.

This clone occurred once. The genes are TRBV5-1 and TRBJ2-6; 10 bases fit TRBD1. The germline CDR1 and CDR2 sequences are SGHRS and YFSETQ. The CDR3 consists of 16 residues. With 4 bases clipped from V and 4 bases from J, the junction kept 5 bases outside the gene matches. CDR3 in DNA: TGCGCCAGCAGCCGACAGGGGGCGGCGGGGGCCAACGTCCTGACTTTC. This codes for CASSRQGAAGANVLTF.

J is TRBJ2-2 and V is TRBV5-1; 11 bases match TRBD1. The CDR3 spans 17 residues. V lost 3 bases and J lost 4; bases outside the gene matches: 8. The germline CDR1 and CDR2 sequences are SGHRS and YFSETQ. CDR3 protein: CASSSSRGTGGTGELFF. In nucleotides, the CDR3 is TGCGCCAGCAGCTCTTCCAGAGGGACAGGGGGCACCGGGGAGCTGTTTTTT. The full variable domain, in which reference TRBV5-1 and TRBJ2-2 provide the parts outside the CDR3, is KAGVTQTPRYLIKTRGQQVTLSCSPISGHRSVSWYQQTPGQGLQFLFEYFSETQRNKGNFPGRFSGRQFSNSRSEMNVSTLELGDSALYLCASSSSRGTGGTGELFFGEGSRLTVL.

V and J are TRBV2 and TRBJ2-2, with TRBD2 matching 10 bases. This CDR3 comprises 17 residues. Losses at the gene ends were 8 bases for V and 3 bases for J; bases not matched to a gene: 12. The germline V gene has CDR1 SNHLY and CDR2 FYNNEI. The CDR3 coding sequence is TGTGCCAGCGAGTATCCAGCGGGAGGGGGTTACACCGGGGAGCTGTTTTTT. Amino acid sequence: CASEYPAGGGYTGELFF. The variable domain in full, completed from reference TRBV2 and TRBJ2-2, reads EPEVTQTPSHQVTQMGQEVILRCVPISNHLYFYWYRQILGQKVEFLVSFYNNEISEKSEIFDDQFSVERPDGSNFTLKIRSTKLEDSAMYFCASEYPAGGGYTGELFFGEGSRLTVL.

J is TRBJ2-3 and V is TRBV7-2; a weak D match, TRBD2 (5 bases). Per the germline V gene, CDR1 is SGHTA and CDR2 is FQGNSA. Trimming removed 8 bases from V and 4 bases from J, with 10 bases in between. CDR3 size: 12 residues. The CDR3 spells CASGGRADTQYF. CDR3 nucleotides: TGTGCCAGCGGCGGGCGGGCAGATACGCAGTATTTT. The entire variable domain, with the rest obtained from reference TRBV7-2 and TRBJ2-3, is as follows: GAGVSQSPSNKVTEKGKDVELRCDPISGHTALYWYRQSLGQGLEFLIYFQGNSAPDKSGLPSDRFSAERTGGSVSTLTIQRTQQEDSAVYLCASGGRADTQYFGPGTRLTVL.

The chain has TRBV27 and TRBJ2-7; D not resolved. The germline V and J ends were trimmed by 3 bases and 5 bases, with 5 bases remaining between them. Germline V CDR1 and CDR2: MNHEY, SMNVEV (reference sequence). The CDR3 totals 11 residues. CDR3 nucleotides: TGTGCCAGCAGTTTTGGCCACGAGCAGTACTTC. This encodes CASSFGHEQYF.

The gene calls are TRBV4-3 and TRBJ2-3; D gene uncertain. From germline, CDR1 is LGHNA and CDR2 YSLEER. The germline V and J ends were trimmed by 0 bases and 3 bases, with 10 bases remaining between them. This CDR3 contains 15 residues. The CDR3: CASSQDKVETDTQYF. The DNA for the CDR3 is TGCGCCAGCAGCCAAGATAAAGTAGAGACAGATACGCAGTATTTT.

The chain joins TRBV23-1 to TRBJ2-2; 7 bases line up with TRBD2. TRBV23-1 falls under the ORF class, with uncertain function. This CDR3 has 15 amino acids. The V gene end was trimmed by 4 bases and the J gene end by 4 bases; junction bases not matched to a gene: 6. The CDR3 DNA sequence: TGCGCCAGCAGTCGGAGGACGGGGGGCACCGGGGAGCTGTTTTTT. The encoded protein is CASSRRTGGTGELFF.

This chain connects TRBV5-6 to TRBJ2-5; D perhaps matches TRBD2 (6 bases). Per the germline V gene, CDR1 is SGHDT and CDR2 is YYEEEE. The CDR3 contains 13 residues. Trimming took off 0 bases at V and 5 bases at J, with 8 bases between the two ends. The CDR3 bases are TGTGCCAGCAGCTTGGCCGGGAGCGAGACCCAGTACTTC. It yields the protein CASSLAGSETQYF.

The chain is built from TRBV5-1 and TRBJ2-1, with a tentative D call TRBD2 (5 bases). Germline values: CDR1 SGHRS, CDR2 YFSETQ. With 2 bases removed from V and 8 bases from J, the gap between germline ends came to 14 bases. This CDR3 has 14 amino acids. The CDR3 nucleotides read TGCGCCAGCAGCTTAGGAGGAACCTGGGATGAGCAGTTCTTC. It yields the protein CASSLGGTWDEQFF. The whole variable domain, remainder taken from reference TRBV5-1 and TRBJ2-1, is KAGVTQTPRYLIKTRGQQVTLSCSPISGHRSVSWYQQTPGQGLQFLFEYFSETQRNKGNFPGRFSGRQFSNSRSEMNVSTLELGDSALYLCASSLGGTWDEQFFGPGTRLTVL.

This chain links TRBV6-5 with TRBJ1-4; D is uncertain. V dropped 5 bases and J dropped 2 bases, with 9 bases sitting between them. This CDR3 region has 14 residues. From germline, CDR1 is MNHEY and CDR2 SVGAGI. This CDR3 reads CASSNPRTNEKLFF. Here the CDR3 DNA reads TGTGCCAGCAGTAACCCACGGACTAATGAAAAACTGTTTTTT.

CDR3 residues: CASNRRGNMAGELFF. The CDR3 nucleotides read TGTGCCAGCAATCGTAGGGGCAACATGGCCGGGGAGCTGTTTTTT. The chain recombines TRBV27 with TRBJ2-2, with D perhaps matching TRBD1 (5 bases). CDR1 and CDR2 (germline): MNHEY, SMNVEV (reference sequence). The CDR3 contains 15 residues. V shed 7 bases and J shed 6 bases, with 18 bases lying between them.

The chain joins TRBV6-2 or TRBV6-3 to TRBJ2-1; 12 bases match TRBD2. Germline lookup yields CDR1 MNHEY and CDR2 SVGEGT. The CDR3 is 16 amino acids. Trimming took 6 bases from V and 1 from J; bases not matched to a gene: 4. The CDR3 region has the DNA TGTGCCAGCAGCCTCGGGACTAGCGGGTCCTACAATGAGCAGTTCTTC. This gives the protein CASSLGTSGSYNEQFF.

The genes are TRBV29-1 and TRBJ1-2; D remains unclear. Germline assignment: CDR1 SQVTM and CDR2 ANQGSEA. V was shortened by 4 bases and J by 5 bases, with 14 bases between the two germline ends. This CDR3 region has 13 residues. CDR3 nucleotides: TGCAGCGTTGCCTGGTCAGGCTCATATGGCTACACCTTC. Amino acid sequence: CSVAWSGSYGYTF.

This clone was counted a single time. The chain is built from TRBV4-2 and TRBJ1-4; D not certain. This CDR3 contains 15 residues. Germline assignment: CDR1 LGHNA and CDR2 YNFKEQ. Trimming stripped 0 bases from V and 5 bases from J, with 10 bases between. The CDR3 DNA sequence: TGTGCCAGCAGCCAAGAAGCGTCCAAGAATGAAAAACTGTTTTTT. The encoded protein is CASSQEASKNEKLFF.

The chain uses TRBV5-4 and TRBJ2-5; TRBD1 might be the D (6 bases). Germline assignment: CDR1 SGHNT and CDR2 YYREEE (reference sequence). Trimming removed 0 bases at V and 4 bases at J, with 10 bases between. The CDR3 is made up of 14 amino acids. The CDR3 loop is CASSLGGPGETQYF. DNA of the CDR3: TGTGCCAGCAGCTTGGGGGGGCCTGGAGAGACCCAGTACTTC.

CDR3 in DNA: TGTGCCAGCAGCTTAGCGGTCTTAGCGGGTGGGGCTGGCACAGATACGCAGTATTTT. This sequence encodes CASSLAVLAGGAGTDTQYF. This chain connects TRBV7-2 to TRBJ2-3, with 7 bases lining up with TRBD2. With V trimmed by 0 bases and J by 1 base, 13 bases remained unmatched. Germline lookup yields CDR1 SGHTA and CDR2 FQGNSA. This CDR3 spans 19 amino acids. Supplemented by reference TRBV7-2 and TRBJ2-3, the full variable domain reads GAGVSQSPSNKVTEKGKDVELRCDPISGHTALYWYRQSLGQGLEFLIYFQGNSAPDKSGLPSDRFSAERTGGSVSTLTIQRTQQEDSAVYLCASSLAVLAGGAGTDTQYFGPGTRLTVL.

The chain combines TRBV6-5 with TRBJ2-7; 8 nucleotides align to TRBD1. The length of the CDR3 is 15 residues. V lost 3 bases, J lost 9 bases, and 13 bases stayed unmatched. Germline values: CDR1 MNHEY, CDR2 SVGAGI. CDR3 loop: CASSYSGQEVRGQYF. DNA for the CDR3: TGTGCCAGCAGTTATTCGGGACAGGAGGTCCGGGGGCAGTACTTC.

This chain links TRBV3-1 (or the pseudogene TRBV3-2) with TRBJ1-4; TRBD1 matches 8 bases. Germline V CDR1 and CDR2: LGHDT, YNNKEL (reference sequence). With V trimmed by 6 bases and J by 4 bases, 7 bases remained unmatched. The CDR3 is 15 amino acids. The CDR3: CASSRGQVLNEKLFF. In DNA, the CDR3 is TGTGCCAGCAGTCGGGGACAGGTCCTTAATGAAAAACTGTTTTTT.

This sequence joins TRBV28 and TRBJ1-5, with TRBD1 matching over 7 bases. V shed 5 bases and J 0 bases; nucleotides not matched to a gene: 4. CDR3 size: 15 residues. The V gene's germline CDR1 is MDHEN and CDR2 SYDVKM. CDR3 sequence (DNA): TGTGCCAGCAGTCCCGGGACAGCTAGCAATCAGCCCCAGCATTTT. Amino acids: CASSPGTASNQPQHF.

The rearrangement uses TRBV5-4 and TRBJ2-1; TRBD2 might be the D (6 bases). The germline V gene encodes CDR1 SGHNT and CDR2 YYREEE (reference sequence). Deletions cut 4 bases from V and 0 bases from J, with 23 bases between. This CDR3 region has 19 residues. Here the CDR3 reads CASSLGDLTPPSSYNEQFF. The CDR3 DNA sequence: TGTGCCAGCAGCCTTGGGGACTTGACTCCCCCGAGCTCCTACAATGAGCAGTTCTTC.

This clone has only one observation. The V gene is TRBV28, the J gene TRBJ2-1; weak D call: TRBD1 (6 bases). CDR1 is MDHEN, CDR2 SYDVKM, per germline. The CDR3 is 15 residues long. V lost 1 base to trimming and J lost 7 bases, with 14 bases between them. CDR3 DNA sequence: TGTGCCAGCAGTTTATTTGGGACACGGAGGAATGAGCAGTTCTTC. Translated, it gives CASSLFGTRRNEQFF.

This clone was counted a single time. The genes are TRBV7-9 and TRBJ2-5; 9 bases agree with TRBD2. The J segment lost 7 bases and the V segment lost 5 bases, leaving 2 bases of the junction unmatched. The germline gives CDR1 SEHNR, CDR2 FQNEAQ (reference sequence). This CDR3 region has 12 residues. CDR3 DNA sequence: TGTGCCAGCAGCATTAGCGGGGGGACCCAGTACTTC. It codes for CASSISGGTQYF.

CDR3 DNA: TGTGCCAGCAGTGATCCGGGAAATAGGGGGATACTGTTTTTT. As protein: CASSDPGNRGILFF. The chain is built from TRBV25-1 and TRBJ1-4, with a possible D match to TRBD1 (6 bases). There are 14 residues in the CDR3. V was cut by 3 bases and J by 13 bases, with 18 bases left in between. Germline V gene sequence: CDR1 MGHDK, CDR2 SYGVNS.

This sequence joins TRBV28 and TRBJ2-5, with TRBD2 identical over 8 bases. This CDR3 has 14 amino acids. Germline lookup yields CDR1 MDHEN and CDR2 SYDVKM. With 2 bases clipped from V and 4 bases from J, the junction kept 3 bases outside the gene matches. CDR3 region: CASSLGTRLETQYF. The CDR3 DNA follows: TGTGCCAGCAGTTTAGGGACTAGATTAGAGACCCAGTACTTC.